These T cell receptor beta chains were read from a single sample in a study of cytomegalovirus exposure and HLA in healthy donors. Data came from immunoSEQ multiplex PCR; TCRdb stores just in-frame clones and leaves some out. The sample shows approximately 170,000 clones, around 67% of them seen only once. Sequenced input: PBMCs. The source is a woman between 25 and 40 years old in good health and CMV-seropositive. Both conserved end residues are part of each CDR3. The order of the fields is CDR3 length, clone size, J gene, V gene, D gene, CDR3 protein, CDR3 DNA. The D gene is left open where the match is weak. Clone size, where shown, is once, few, many, or a class for clones that have expanded.

cdr3_length: 20; clone_size: once; j_call: TRBJ2-1; v_call: TRBV7-6; d_call: TRBD1; cdr3_aa: CASSPTLDRDLQGIRDEQFF; cdr3_nt: TGTGCCAGCAGCCCTACTCTCGACAGGGACCTACAGGGAATTCGCGATGAGCAGTTCTTC
cdr3_length: 8; clone_size: NA; j_call: TRBJ2-5; v_call: TRBV6-1; d_call: NA; cdr3_aa: CASSRGYF; cdr3_nt: TGTGCCAGCAGTCGAGGGTACTTC
cdr3_length: 13; clone_size: NA; j_call: TRBJ2-7; v_call: TRBV5-1; d_call: NA; cdr3_aa: CASKRESPLEQYF; cdr3_nt: TGCGCCAGCAAAAGGGAGTCTCCCCTGGAGCAGTACTTC
cdr3_length: 14; clone_size: NA; j_call: TRBJ1-1; v_call: TRBV19; d_call: NA; cdr3_aa: CASSIGMMNTEAFF; cdr3_nt: TGTGCCAGTAGTATCGGGATGATGAACACTGAAGCTTTCTTT
cdr3_length: 15; clone_size: few; j_call: TRBJ2-3; v_call: TRBV7-6; d_call: TRBD1; cdr3_aa: CASSLGGTGGDTQYF; cdr3_nt: TGTGCCAGCAGCTTAGGAGGGACAGGGGGAGATACGCAGTATTTT
cdr3_length: 15; clone_size: NA; j_call: TRBJ2-7; v_call: TRBV28; d_call: TRBD2; cdr3_aa: CASSLPTSGVYEQYF; cdr3_nt: TGTGCCAGCAGTTTACCGACTAGCGGTGTCTACGAGCAGTACTTC
cdr3_length: 15; clone_size: NA; j_call: TRBJ2-6; v_call: TRBV19; d_call: NA; cdr3_aa: CASRPRSSGANVLTF; cdr3_nt: TGTGCCAGTAGGCCGAGGAGCTCTGGGGCCAACGTCCTGACTTTC
cdr3_length: 16; clone_size: NA; j_call: TRBJ2-7; v_call: TRBV7-9; d_call: TRBD2; cdr3_aa: CASSLDSSGRGYEQYF; cdr3_nt: TGTGCCAGCAGCTTAGATAGTAGCGGGAGGGGTTACGAGCAGTACTTC
cdr3_length: 13; clone_size: NA; j_call: TRBJ1-2; v_call: TRBV18; d_call: NA; cdr3_aa: CASSPSGNYGYTF; cdr3_nt: TGTGCCAGCTCACCGTCCGGTAACTATGGCTACACCTTC
cdr3_length: 15; clone_size: NA; j_call: TRBJ2-7; v_call: TRBV30; d_call: NA; cdr3_aa: CASLDRPRGSYEQYF; cdr3_nt: TGTGCCTCCCTTGACCGTCCGAGAGGCTCCTACGAGCAGTACTTC
cdr3_length: 15; clone_size: NA; j_call: TRBJ2-1; v_call: TRBV7-8; d_call: TRBD2; cdr3_aa: CASRSSGSTYNEQFF; cdr3_nt: TGTGCCAGCAGGTCTAGCGGGAGCACCTACAATGAGCAGTTCTTC
cdr3_length: 13; clone_size: NA; j_call: TRBJ2-1; v_call: TRBV27; d_call: TRBD2; cdr3_aa: CASTTGGPDEQFF; cdr3_nt: TGTGCCAGCACAACGGGAGGGCCGGATGAGCAGTTCTTC
cdr3_length: 14; clone_size: NA; j_call: TRBJ2-5; v_call: TRBV27; d_call: NA; cdr3_aa: CASSSPGRPETQYF; cdr3_nt: TGTGCCAGCAGTTCCCCGGGGAGGCCGGAGACCCAGTACTTC
cdr3_length: 11; clone_size: NA; j_call: TRBJ2-2; v_call: TRBV29-1; d_call: NA; cdr3_aa: CSVQDYGELFF; cdr3_nt: TGCAGCGTGCAGGACTACGGGGAGCTGTTTTTT
cdr3_length: 16; clone_size: NA; j_call: TRBJ2-2; v_call: TRBV5-6; d_call: TRBD2; cdr3_aa: CASSPSWRGETGELFF; cdr3_nt: TGTGCCAGCAGCCCGTCCTGGCGGGGGGAGACCGGGGAGCTGTTTTTT
cdr3_length: 13; clone_size: NA; j_call: TRBJ2-3; v_call: TRBV10-1; d_call: NA; cdr3_aa: CASSNPVIVEQYF; cdr3_nt: TGCGCCAGCAGTAACCCCGTGATAGTCGAACAGTATTTT
cdr3_length: 17; clone_size: NA; j_call: TRBJ1-1; v_call: TRBV6-4; d_call: NA; cdr3_aa: CASSPRRGLMFGTEAFF; cdr3_nt: TGTGCCAGCAGCCCCCGGAGGGGTTTGATGTTTGGCACTGAAGCTTTCTTT
cdr3_length: 15; clone_size: few; j_call: TRBJ2-1; v_call: TRBV28; d_call: TRBD1; cdr3_aa: CASSLGQVSYNEQFF; cdr3_nt: TGTGCCAGCAGTTTAGGACAGGTCTCCTACAATGAGCAGTTCTTC
cdr3_length: 14; clone_size: NA; j_call: TRBJ1-4; v_call: TRBV30; d_call: TRBD1; cdr3_aa: CAWSVNRGHEKLFF; cdr3_nt: TGTGCCTGGAGTGTAAACAGGGGGCACGAAAAACTGTTTTTT
cdr3_length: 15; clone_size: NA; j_call: TRBJ2-7; v_call: TRBV27; d_call: NA; cdr3_aa: CASSLSRQSSYEQYF; cdr3_nt: TGTGCCAGCAGTTTAAGTCGACAGAGCTCCTACGAGCAGTACTTC
cdr3_length: 15; clone_size: once; j_call: TRBJ2-7; v_call: TRBV4-2; d_call: TRBD2; cdr3_aa: CASSQDVAGGYEQYF; cdr3_nt: TGTGCCAGCAGCCAAGATGTAGCGGGGGGCTACGAGCAGTACTTC
cdr3_length: 15; clone_size: NA; j_call: TRBJ1-4; v_call: TRBV6-5; d_call: NA; cdr3_aa: CASSYSSTTNEKLFF; cdr3_nt: TGTGCCAGCAGTTACTCTTCTACAACTAATGAAAAACTGTTTTTT
cdr3_length: 13; clone_size: NA; j_call: TRBJ2-7; v_call: TRBV4-1; d_call: TRBD2; cdr3_aa: CASSLAASYEQYF; cdr3_nt: TGCGCCAGCAGTCTAGCGGCTTCCTACGAGCAGTACTTC
cdr3_length: 15; clone_size: NA; j_call: TRBJ2-7; v_call: TRBV7-2; d_call: TRBD2; cdr3_aa: CASSRRSGRFYEQYF; cdr3_nt: TGTGCCAGCAGTCGACGTAGCGGGAGATTTTACGAGCAGTACTTC
cdr3_length: 15; clone_size: NA; j_call: TRBJ1-2; v_call: TRBV5-1; d_call: TRBD1; cdr3_aa: CASSGGQGGNYGYTF; cdr3_nt: TGCGCCAGCAGCGGGGGACAGGGCGGTAACTATGGCTACACCTTC
cdr3_length: 12; clone_size: NA; j_call: TRBJ2-2; v_call: TRBV6-5; d_call: NA; cdr3_aa: CASSYFAGELFF; cdr3_nt: TGTGCCAGCAGTTACTTCGCCGGGGAGCTGTTTTTT
cdr3_length: 14; clone_size: NA; j_call: TRBJ2-7; v_call: TRBV5-4; d_call: NA; cdr3_aa: CASSLAERAYEQYF; cdr3_nt: TGTGCCAGCAGCTTGGCCGAGAGAGCTTACGAGCAGTACTTC
cdr3_length: 17; clone_size: NA; j_call: TRBJ2-2; v_call: TRBV27; d_call: TRBD1; cdr3_aa: CASSFNSFRGLVGELFF; cdr3_nt: TGTGCCAGCAGTTTTAATTCTTTTAGGGGGCTAGTCGGGGAGCTGTTTTTT
cdr3_length: 15; clone_size: NA; j_call: TRBJ2-5; v_call: TRBV7-7; d_call: NA; cdr3_aa: CASSPSSLGGETQYF; cdr3_nt: TGTGCCAGCAGCCCTTCGTCGTTAGGAGGCGAGACCCAGTACTTC
cdr3_length: 12; clone_size: few; j_call: TRBJ2-7; v_call: TRBV14; d_call: NA; cdr3_aa: CASSPANYEQYF; cdr3_nt: TGTGCCAGCAGCCCCGCTAACTACGAGCAGTACTTC
cdr3_length: 13; clone_size: NA; j_call: TRBJ2-1; v_call: TRBV5-4; d_call: TRBD2; cdr3_aa: CASSFAGGHEQFF; cdr3_nt: TGTGCCAGCAGCTTCGCGGGAGGGCATGAGCAGTTCTTC
cdr3_length: 13; clone_size: few; j_call: TRBJ2-7; v_call: TRBV10-3; d_call: TRBD1; cdr3_aa: CAISGQGPYEQYF; cdr3_nt: TGTGCCATCAGTGGACAGGGGCCCTACGAGCAGTACTTC
cdr3_length: 16; clone_size: NA; j_call: TRBJ2-2; v_call: TRBV7-9; d_call: TRBD2; cdr3_aa: CASSRRPGLAGGELFF; cdr3_nt: TGTGCCAGCAGCCGCCGCCCGGGACTAGCGGGAGGGGAGCTGTTTTTT
cdr3_length: 13; clone_size: NA; j_call: TRBJ2-1; v_call: TRBV27; d_call: TRBD1; cdr3_aa: CASRGQGLDEQFF; cdr3_nt: TGTGCCAGCAGGGGACAGGGCCTCGATGAGCAGTTCTTC